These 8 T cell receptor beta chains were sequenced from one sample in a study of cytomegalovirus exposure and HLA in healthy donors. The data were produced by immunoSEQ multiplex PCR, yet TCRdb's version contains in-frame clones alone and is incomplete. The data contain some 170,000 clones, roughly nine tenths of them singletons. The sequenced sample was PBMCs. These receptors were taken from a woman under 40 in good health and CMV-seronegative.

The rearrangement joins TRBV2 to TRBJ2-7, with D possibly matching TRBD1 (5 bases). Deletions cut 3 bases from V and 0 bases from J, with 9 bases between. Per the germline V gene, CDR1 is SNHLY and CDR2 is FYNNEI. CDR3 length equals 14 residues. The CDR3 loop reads CASSDRVYSYEQYF. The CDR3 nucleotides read TGTGCCAGCAGTGACAGGGTTTACTCCTACGAGCAGTACTTC.

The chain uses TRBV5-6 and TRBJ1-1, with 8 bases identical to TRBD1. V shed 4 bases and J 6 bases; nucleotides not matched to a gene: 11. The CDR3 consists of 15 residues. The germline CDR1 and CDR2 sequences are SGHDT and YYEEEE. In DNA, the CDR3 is TGTGCCAGCAGCACACCGGACAGGGAATTATCTGAAGCTTTCTTT. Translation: CASSTPDRELSEAFF.

Here the CDR3 DNA reads TGTGCCAGCGCTTCAGGGTGGGGGAACACTGAAGCTTTCTTT. Residues: CASASGWGNTEAFF. The chain couples TRBV27 to TRBJ1-1; D is perhaps TRBD1 (5 bases). This CDR3 spans 14 amino acids. The germline gives CDR1 MNHEY, CDR2 SMNVEV (reference sequence). Deletions cut 8 bases from V and 1 base from J, with 14 bases between.

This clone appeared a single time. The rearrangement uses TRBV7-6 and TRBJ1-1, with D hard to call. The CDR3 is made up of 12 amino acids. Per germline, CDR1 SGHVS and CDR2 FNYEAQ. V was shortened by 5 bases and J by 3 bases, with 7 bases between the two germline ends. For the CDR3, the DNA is TGTGCCAGCAGCCGGGGAGACACTGAAGCTTTCTTT. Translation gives CASSRGDTEAFF.

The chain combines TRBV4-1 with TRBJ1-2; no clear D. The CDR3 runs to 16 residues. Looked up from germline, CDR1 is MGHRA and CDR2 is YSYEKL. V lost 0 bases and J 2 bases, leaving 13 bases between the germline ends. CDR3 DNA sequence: TGCGCCAGCAGCCAAGATGAGAGGGATGGCAACTATGGCTACACCTTC. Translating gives CASSQDERDGNYGYTF.

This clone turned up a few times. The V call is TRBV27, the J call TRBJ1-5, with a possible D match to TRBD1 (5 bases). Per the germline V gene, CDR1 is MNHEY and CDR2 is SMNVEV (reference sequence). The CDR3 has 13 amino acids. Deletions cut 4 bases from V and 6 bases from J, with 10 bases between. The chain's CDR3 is CASSWDETQPQHF. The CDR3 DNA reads TGTGCCAGCAGTTGGGACGAGACTCAGCCCCAGCATTTT.

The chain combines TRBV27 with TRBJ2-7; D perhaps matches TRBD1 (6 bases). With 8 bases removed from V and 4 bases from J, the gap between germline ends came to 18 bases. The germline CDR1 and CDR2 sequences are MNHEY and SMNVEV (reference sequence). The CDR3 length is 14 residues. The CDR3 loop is CASPQDSPKYEQYF. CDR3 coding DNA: TGTGCCAGCCCGCAGGACAGCCCTAAGTACGAGCAGTACTTC.

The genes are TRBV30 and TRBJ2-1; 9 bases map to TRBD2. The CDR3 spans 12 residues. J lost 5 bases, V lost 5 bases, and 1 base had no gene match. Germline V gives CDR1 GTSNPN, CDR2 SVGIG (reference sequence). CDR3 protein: CAWVAGDNEQFF. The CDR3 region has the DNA TGTGCCTGGGTAGCGGGGGACAATGAGCAGTTCTTC.